This T cell receptor beta chain was profiled in a study of shared clonotypes between healthy human individuals. Study findings and constraints: Donor clonotype sharing was expected to depend on sequencing depth.

With regard to this clone: The antigen is unknown.

The CDR3 is made up of 13 amino acids. V was cut by 2 bases and J by 4 bases, with 6 bases left in between. Per the germline V gene, CDR1 is LNHDA and CDR2 is SQIVND (reference sequence). Generated by immunoSEQ multiplex PCR, the TCRdb table keeps only in-frame clones and is missing some. In the table there are about 480,000 clones, 79% of which are singletons. The material sequenced was PBMCs. The receptor was derived from a woman between 40 and 50 years old in good health. Some clones in this sample may be carry-over from other donors' samples. The gene calls are TRBV19 and TRBJ2-1; no clear D gene. The CDR3 sequence: CASSIRGYNEQFF. The CDR3 coding sequence is TGTGCCAGTAGTATAAGAGGTTACAATGAGCAGTTCTTC.